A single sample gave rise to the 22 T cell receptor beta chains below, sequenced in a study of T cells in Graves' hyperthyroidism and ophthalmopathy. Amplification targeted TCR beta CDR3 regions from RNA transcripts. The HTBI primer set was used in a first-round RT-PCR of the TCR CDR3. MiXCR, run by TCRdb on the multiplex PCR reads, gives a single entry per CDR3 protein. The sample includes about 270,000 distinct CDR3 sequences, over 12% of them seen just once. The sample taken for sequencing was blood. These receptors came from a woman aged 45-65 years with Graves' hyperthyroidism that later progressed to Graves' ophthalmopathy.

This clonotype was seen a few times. In DNA form, the CDR3 reads TGTGCCAGCAGCTTGGAAGAAGCTAGCGGGAGGGCCTCAATTGAGTACACAGATACGCAGTATTTT. Its translation is CASSLEEASGRASIEYTDTQYF. The V and J genes are TRBV5-4 and TRBJ2-3; TRBD2 agrees at 12 bases. This CDR3 is built from 22 residues. Germline V CDR1 and CDR2: SGHNT, YYREEE (reference sequence). V shed 0 bases, J shed 2 bases, and the junction held 19 bases outside the gene matches.

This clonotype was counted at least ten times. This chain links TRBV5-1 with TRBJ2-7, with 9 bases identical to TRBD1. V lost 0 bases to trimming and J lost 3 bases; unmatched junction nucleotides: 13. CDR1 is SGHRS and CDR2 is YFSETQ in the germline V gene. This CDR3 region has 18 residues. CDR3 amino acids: CASSLAPFVRDRVYEQYF. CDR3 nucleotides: TGCGCCAGCAGCTTGGCGCCCTTCGTCCGGGACAGGGTCTACGAGCAGTACTTC.

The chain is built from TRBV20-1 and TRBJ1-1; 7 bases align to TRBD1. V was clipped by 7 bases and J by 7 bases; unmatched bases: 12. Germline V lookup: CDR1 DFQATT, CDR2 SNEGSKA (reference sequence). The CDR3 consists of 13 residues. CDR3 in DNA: TGCAGTGGCCCGACAGGGAATAGAGATGAAGCTTTCTTT. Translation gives CSGPTGNRDEAFF.

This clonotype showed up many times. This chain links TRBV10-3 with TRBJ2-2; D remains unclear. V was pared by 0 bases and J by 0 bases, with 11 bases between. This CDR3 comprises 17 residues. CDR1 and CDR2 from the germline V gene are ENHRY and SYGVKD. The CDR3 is CAISESIGNANTGELFF. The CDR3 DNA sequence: TGTGCCATCAGTGAGTCGATTGGTAACGCGAACACCGGGGAGCTGTTTTTT.

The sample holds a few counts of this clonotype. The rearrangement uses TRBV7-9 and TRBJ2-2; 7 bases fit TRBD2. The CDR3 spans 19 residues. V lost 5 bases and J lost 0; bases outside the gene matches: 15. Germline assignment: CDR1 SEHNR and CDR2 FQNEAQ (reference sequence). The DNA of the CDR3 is TGTGCCAGCAGCCCAACCCCGGGACTACTATTACCGAACACCGGGGAGCTGTTTTTT. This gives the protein CASSPTPGLLLPNTGELFF.

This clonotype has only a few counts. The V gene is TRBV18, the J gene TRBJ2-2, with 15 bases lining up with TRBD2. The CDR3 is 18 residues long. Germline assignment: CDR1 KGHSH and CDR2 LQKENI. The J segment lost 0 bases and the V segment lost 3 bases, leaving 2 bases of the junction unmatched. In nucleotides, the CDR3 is TGTGCCAGCTCACCGGGACTAGCGGGAGGCCCGAACACCGGGGAGCTGTTTTTT. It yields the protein CASSPGLAGGPNTGELFF.

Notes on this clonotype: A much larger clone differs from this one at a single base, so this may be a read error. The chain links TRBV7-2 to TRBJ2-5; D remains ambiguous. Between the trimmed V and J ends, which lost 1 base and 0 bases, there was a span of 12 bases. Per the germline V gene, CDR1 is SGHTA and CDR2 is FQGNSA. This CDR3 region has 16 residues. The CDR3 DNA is TGTGCCAGCAGCTTAGTCCTGACACACCACCAAGAGACCCAGTACTTC. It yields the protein CASSLVLTHHQETQYF.

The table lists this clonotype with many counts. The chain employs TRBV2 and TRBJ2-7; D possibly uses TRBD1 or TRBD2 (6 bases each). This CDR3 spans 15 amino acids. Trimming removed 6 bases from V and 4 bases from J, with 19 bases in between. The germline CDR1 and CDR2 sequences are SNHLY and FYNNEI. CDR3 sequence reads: CASSDRSGDSYEQYF. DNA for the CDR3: TGTGCCAGCAGCGACCGTTCAGGGGACTCTTACGAGCAGTACTTC.

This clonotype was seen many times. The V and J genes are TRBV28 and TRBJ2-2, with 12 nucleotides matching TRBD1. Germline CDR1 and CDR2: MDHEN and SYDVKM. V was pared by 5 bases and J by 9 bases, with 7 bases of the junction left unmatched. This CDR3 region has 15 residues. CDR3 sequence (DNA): TGTGCCAGCAGTCCGCCGGGACAGGGGGCGAGGGAGCTGTTTTTT. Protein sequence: CASSPPGQGARELFF.

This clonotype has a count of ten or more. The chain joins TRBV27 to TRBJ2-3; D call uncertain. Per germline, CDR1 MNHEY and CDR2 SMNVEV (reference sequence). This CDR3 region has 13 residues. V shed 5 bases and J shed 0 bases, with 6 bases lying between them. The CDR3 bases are TGTGCCAGCAGTACCCAGAGCACAGATACGCAGTATTTT. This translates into CASSTQSTDTQYF.

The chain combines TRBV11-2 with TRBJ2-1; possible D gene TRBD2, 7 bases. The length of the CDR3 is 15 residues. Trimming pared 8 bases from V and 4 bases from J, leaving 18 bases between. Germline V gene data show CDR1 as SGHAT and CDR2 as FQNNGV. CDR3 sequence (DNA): TGTGCCAGCCGGGGGGCTGATGGTAGGTACAATGAGCAGTTCTTC. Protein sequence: CASRGADGRYNEQFF.

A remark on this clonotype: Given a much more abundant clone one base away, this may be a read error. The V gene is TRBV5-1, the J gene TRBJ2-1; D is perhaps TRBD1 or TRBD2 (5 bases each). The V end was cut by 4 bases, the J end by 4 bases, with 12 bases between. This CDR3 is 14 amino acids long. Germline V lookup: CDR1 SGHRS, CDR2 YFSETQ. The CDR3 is CASSPGRGYNEQFF. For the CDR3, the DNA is TGCGCCAGCAGCCCGGGACGGGGATACAATGAGCAGTTCTTC. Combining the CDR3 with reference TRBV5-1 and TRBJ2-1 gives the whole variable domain KAGVTQTPRYLIKTRGQQVTLSCSPISGHRSVSWYQQTPGQGLQFLFEYFSETQRNKGNFPGRFSGRQFSNSRSEMNVSTLELGDSALYLCASSPGRGYNEQFFGPGTRLTVL.

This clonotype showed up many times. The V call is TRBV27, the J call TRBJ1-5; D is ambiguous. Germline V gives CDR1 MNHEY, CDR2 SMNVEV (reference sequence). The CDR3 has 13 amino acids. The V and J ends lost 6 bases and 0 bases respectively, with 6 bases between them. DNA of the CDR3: TGTGCCAGCAGCTCTTATAGCAATCAGCCCCAGCATTTT. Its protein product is CASSSYSNQPQHF.

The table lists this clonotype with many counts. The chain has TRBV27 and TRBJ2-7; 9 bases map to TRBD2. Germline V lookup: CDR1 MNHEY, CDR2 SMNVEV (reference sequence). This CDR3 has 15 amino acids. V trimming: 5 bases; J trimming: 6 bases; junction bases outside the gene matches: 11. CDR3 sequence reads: CASSASLAGQGEQYF. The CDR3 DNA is TGTGCCAGCAGTGCATCCCTAGCGGGACAAGGCGAGCAGTACTTC.

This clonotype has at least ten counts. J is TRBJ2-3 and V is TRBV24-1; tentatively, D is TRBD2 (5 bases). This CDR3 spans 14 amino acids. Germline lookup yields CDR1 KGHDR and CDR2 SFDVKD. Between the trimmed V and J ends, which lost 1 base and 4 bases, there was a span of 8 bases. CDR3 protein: CATSDLSGADTQYF. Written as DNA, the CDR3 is TGTGCCACCAGTGATTTATCCGGGGCAGATACGCAGTATTTT.

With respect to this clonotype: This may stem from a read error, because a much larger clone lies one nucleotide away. CDR3 in amino acids: CAVNAGTYGYTF. In DNA, the CDR3 is TGTGCCGTCAACGCGGGGACCTATGGCTACACCTTC. The gene calls are TRBV10-3 and TRBJ1-2; possible D gene TRBD1, 5 bases. The CDR3 is 12 residues long. The germline V gene encodes CDR1 ENHRY and CDR2 SYGVKD. V lost 11 bases to trimming and J lost 4 bases, with 14 bases between them.

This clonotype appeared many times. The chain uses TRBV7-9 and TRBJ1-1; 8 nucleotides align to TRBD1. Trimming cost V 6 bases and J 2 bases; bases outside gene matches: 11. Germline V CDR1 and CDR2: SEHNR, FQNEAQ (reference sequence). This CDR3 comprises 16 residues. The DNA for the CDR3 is TGTGCCAGCAGTAGCGGACAGGGATACCCTAACACTGAAGCTTTCTTT. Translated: CASSSGQGYPNTEAFF.

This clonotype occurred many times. CDR3 DNA: TGTGCCAGCAGTGGGGCCGAAAACTATGGCTACACCTTC. It is translated as CASSGAENYGYTF. The chain combines TRBV25-1 with TRBJ1-2; D gene ambiguous. The CDR3 spans 13 residues. Germline loops: CDR1 MGHDK, CDR2 SYGVNS. Trimming cost V 4 bases and J 2 bases, with 8 bases left between them.

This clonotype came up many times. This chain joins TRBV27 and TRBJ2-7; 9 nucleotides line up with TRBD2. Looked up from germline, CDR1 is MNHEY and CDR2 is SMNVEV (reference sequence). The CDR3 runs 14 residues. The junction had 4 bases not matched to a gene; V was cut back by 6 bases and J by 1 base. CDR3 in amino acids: CASRKGLASYEQYF. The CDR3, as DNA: TGTGCCAGCAGGAAGGGACTAGCTTCCTACGAGCAGTACTTC.

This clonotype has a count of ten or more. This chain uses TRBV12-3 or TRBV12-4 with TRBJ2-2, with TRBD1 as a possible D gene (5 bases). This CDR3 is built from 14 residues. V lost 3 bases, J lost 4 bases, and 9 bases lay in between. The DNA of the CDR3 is TGTGCCAGCAGTTTGGGGCGAATCACCGGGGAGCTGTTTTTT. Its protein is CASSLGRITGELFF.

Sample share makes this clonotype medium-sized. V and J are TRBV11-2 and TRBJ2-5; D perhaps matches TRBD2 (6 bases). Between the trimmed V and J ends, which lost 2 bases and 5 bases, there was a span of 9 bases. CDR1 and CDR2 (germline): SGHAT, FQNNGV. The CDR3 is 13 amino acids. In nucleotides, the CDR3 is TGTGCCAGCAGCTTACCGGGAGTGGAGACCCAGTACTTC. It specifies CASSLPGVETQYF. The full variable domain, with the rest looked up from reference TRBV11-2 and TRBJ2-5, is EAGVAQSPRYKIIEKRQSVAFWCNPISGHATLYWYQQILGQGPKLLIQFQNNGVVDDSQLPKDRFSAERLKGVDSTLKIQPAKLEDSAVYLCASSLPGVETQYFGPGTRLLVL.

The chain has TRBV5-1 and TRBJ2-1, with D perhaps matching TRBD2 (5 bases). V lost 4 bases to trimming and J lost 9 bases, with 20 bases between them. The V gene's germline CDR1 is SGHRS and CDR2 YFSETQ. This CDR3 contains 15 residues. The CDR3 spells CASSAAARGRPEQFF. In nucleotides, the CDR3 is TGCGCCAGCAGCGCAGCCGCTAGAGGGCGACCTGAGCAGTTCTTC.